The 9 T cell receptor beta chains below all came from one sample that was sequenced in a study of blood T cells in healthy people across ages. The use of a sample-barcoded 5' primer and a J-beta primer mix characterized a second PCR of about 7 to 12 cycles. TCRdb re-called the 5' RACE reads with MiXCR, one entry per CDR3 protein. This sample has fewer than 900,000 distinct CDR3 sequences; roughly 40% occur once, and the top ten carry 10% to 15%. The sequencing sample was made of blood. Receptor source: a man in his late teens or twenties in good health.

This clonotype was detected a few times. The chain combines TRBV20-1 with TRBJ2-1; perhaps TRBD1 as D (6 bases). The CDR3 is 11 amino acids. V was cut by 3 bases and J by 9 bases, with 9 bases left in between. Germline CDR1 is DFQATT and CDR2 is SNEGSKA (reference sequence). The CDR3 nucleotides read TGCAGTGCTAGGGGGGCTTTTGAGCAGTTCTTC. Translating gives CSARGAFEQFF.

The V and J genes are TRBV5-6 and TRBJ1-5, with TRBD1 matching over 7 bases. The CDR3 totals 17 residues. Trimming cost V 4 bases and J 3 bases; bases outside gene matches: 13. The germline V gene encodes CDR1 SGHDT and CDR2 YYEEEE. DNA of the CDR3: TGTGCCAGCAGCATATCGACAGGGAGGGGCTCCAATCAGCCCCAGCATTTT. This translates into CASSISTGRGSNQPQHF.

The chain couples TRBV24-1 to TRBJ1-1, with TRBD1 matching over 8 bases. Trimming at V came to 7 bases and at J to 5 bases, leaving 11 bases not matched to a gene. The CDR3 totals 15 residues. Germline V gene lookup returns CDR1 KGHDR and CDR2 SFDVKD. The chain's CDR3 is CATRPGQGEGTEAFF. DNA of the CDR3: TGTGCCACCAGGCCCGGACAGGGAGAAGGTACTGAAGCTTTCTTT.

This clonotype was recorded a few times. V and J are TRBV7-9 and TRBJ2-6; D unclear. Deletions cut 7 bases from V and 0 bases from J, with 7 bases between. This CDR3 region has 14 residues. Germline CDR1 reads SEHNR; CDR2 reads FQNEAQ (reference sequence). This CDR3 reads CASTGGSGANVLTF. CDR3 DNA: TGTGCCAGCACTGGTGGCTCTGGGGCCAACGTCCTGACTTTC.

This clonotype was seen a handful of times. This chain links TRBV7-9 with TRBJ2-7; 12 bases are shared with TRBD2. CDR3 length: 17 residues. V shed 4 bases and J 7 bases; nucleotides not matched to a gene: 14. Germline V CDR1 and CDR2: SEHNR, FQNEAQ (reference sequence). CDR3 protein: CASSYPGLAGGPWEQYF. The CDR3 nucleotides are TGTGCCAGCAGCTACCCTGGGCTAGCGGGGGGGCCTTGGGAGCAGTACTTC.

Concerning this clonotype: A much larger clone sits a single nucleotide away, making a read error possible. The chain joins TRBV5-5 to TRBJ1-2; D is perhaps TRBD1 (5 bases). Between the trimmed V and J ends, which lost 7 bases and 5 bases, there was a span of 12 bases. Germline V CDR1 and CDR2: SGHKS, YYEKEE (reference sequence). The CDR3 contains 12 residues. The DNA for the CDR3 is TGTGCCAGCGGCACAGGAGATTATGGCTACACCTTC. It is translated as CASGTGDYGYTF.

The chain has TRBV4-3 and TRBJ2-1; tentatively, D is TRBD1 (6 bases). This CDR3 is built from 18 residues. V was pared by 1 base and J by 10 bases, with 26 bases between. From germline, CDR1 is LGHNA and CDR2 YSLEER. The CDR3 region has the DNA TGCGCCAGCAGCCAAGGACAATTTGCGTGGGGGACAATCTACGAGCAGTTCTTC. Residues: CASSQGQFAWGTIYEQFF.

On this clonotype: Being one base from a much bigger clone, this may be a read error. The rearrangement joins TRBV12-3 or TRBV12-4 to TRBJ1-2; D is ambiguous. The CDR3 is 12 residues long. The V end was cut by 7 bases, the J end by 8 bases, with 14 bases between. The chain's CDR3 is CASIFSSAGYTF. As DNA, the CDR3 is TGTGCCAGCATTTTCTCCTCCGCAGGCTACACCTTC.

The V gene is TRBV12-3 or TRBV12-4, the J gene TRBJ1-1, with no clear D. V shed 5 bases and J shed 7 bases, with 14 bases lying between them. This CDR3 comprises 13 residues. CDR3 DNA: TGTGCCAGCAGTGTAGTCTTAGACCGTGAAGCTTTCTTT. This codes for CASSVVLDREAFF.